The source of this T cell receptor (beta chain) is a study of T cells in Graves' hyperthyroidism and ophthalmopathy. Study context: Sampling of peripheral blood happened at initial diagnosis, prior to any treatment. Points from the study as a whole: The model made its ophthalmopathy prediction, and onset followed a median roughly six months later.

TCR beta CDR3 regions were amplified from RNA. The primer set for the first-round RT-PCR of the TCR CDR3 was HTBI. A single record per CDR3 protein comes from TCRdb applying MiXCR to the multiplex PCR reads. The sample yields over 400,000 distinct CDR3 sequences, under 15% seen once. V was cut by 5 bases and J by 0 bases, with 14 bases left in between. Germline V lookup: CDR1 SGHTA, CDR2 FQGNSA. The CDR3 totals 17 residues. This clonotype was detected only a few times. Antigen: not known. This chain joins TRBV7-2 and TRBJ2-6; possibly TRBD2 for D (6 bases). Sequenced sample: blood. This TCR was recovered from a man in his late teens or twenties with Graves' ophthalmopathy. The CDR3 DNA follows: TGTGCCAGCAGCCGGGGGACTGCTAGCTCTGGGGCCAACGTCCTGACTTTC. It encodes CASSRGTASSGANVLTF. Full variable domain (rest looked up from reference TRBV7-2 and TRBJ2-6): GAGVSQSPSNKVTEKGKDVELRCDPISGHTALYWYRQSLGQGLEFLIYFQGNSAPDKSGLPSDRFSAERTGGSVSTLTIQRTQQEDSAVYLCASSRGTASSGANVLTFGAGSRLTVL.